The 26 T cell receptor beta chains listed next were all sequenced from one sample in a study of T cells after yellow fever vaccination. TCRdb reanalysed the 5' RACE reads using MiXCR and keeps one entry per CDR3 protein. Of 250,000 to 300,000 distinct CDR3 sequences in the sample, around 10% were seen once. This sample comprised CD4+ T cells sorted from PBMCs, obtained 5 days after the yellow fever booster vaccination. The receptors stem from a man aged 18 to 35 who received the YFV17D yellow fever vaccine.

The chain employs TRBV20-1 and TRBJ2-5; TRBD2 matches at 7 bases. V shed 5 bases and J 4 bases; nucleotides not matched to a gene: 7. Germline lookup yields CDR1 DFQATT and CDR2 SNEGSKA (reference sequence). The CDR3 runs 13 residues. As DNA, the CDR3 is TGCAGTGCTTACCGACTAGCTCGAGAGACCCAGTACTTC. Translation: CSAYRLARETQYF.

The rearrangement uses TRBV3-1 and TRBJ2-1; 7 bases fit TRBD2. There are 17 residues in the CDR3. V gave up 4 bases and J gave up 3 bases; unmatched junction bases: 12. The germline gives CDR1 LGHDT, CDR2 YNNKEL (reference sequence). Here the CDR3 reads CASSLYSGGTRYNEQFF. Written as DNA, the CDR3 is TGTGCCAGCAGCCTATACTCCGGGGGGACCCGCTACAATGAGCAGTTCTTC.

This chain links TRBV9 with TRBJ2-3; a weak D match, TRBD2 (5 bases). There are 13 residues in the CDR3. Trimming shortened V by 1 base and J by 6 bases, and 9 bases separated the two germline ends. The V gene's germline CDR1 is SGDLS and CDR2 YYNGEE. The CDR3 sequence is CASSVSGEDTQYF. Here the CDR3 DNA reads TGTGCCAGCAGCGTAAGCGGAGAGGATACGCAGTATTTT.

This clonotype was detected ten times or more. The chain is built from TRBV2 and TRBJ2-5; D ambiguous. CDR3 length equals 12 residues. Looked up from germline, CDR1 is SNHLY and CDR2 is FYNNEI. Trimming took 1 base from V and 5 from J, leaving 5 bases between them. The CDR3 sequence is CASSEEVETQYF. CDR3 nucleotide sequence: TGTGCCAGCAGTGAAGAGGTCGAGACCCAGTACTTC.

V usage is TRBV14 and J usage is TRBJ1-6; 8 bases are shared with TRBD1. Germline V CDR1 and CDR2: SGHDN, FVKESK. The CDR3 runs 15 residues. Losses at the gene ends were 4 bases for V and 3 bases for J; bases not matched to a gene: 2. The CDR3 here is CASSLDRGYNSPLHF. The DNA of the CDR3 is TGTGCCAGCAGCCTCGACAGGGGCTATAATTCACCCCTCCACTTT.

This clonotype was seen a handful of times. The chain links TRBV7-9 to TRBJ2-5, with D tentatively TRBD1 or TRBD2 (5 bases each). Trimming left V 3 bases short and J 4 bases short, with 24 bases between. Germline V gene sequence: CDR1 SEHNR, CDR2 FQNEAQ (reference sequence). This CDR3 spans 18 amino acids. The CDR3 coding sequence is TGTGCCAGCAGCTTGGGCCTCACCGGGACCCACAGAGGAGAGACCCAGTACTTC. This translates into CASSLGLTGTHRGETQYF.

The chain recombines TRBV18 with TRBJ1-2; D is possibly TRBD1 (5 bases). Per germline, CDR1 KGHSH and CDR2 LQKENI. The CDR3 has 16 amino acids. V lost 2 bases and J lost 0, with 13 bases in between. The CDR3 region is CASSPGASEPNYGYTF. The CDR3 DNA follows: TGTGCCAGCTCACCAGGGGCTTCAGAACCTAACTATGGCTACACCTTC.

This clonotype occurred a few times. This sequence joins TRBV7-9 and TRBJ1-6; 10 bases are shared with TRBD1. V shed 4 bases and J 7 bases; nucleotides not matched to a gene: 7. Germline V gene sequence: CDR1 SEHNR, CDR2 FQNEAQ (reference sequence). The CDR3 length is 16 residues. CDR3 protein: CASSSARTGGNSPLHF. DNA of the CDR3: TGTGCCAGCAGCTCCGCTCGGACAGGGGGAAATTCACCCCTCCACTTT.

This chain connects TRBV20-1 to TRBJ2-7, with D unclear. CDR1 and CDR2 from the germline V gene are DFQATT and SNEGSKA (reference sequence). The CDR3 runs 13 residues. V lost 3 bases and J lost 2, with 11 bases in between. CDR3 region: CSASEVQTYEQYV. In nucleotides, the CDR3 is TGCAGTGCTAGTGAAGTTCAAACCTACGAGCAGTACGTC.

This clonotype was seen more than once but under ten times. This chain links TRBV5-1 with TRBJ2-5; 11 positions agree with TRBD1. The CDR3 length is 13 residues. V was pared by 4 bases and J by 7 bases, with 3 bases of the junction left unmatched. From germline, CDR1 is SGHRS and CDR2 YFSETQ. DNA for the CDR3: TGCGCCAGCAGCATGGGACAGGGGGGGACCCAGTACTTC. Translating it yields CASSMGQGGTQYF.

This chain links TRBV7-8 with TRBJ2-2; D may be TRBD2 (5 bases). Deletions cut 1 base from V and 3 bases from J, with 12 bases between. This CDR3 contains 16 residues. Germline CDR1 is SGHVS and CDR2 is FQNEAQ. In nucleotides, the CDR3 is TGTGCCAGCAGCTTAGGAGGCGGGTCGTACACCGGGGAGCTGTTTTTT. Its protein is CASSLGGGSYTGELFF.

V gene TRBV4-2 combines with J gene TRBJ2-3; the D call may be TRBD1 or TRBD2 (5 bases each). Trimming took off 2 bases at V and 1 base at J, with 10 bases between the two ends. This CDR3 is 15 amino acids long. CDR1 is LGHNA, CDR2 YNFKEQ, per germline. CDR3 loop: CASSQTGAGTDTQYF. CDR3 coding DNA: TGTGCCAGCAGCCAAACCGGGGCAGGCACAGATACGCAGTATTTT.

The J gene is TRBJ1-1, the V gene TRBV2; 7 nucleotides line up with TRBD1. Unmatched junction bases numbered 6, after V lost 8 bases and J lost 0 bases. The CDR3 loop spans 14 amino acids. CDR1 is SNHLY, CDR2 FYNNEI, per germline. Written as DNA, the CDR3 is TGTGCCAGCGGGTGGACAGGCATGAACACTGAAGCTTTCTTT. It yields the protein CASGWTGMNTEAFF.

This clonotype has more than one count but fewer than ten. The chain couples TRBV7-3 to TRBJ2-1, with D possibly TRBD2 on 7 matching bases. Germline V CDR1 and CDR2: SGHTA, FQGTGA. The germline V and J ends were trimmed by 0 bases and 5 bases, with 20 bases remaining between them. The CDR3 length is 18 residues. The CDR3 region is CASSLTGGRLNMNNEQFF. CDR3 sequence (DNA): TGTGCCAGCAGCTTAACGGGGGGGCGATTAAATATGAACAATGAGCAGTTCTTC.

The V call is TRBV7-6, the J call TRBJ2-5; D possibly corresponds to TRBD1 (5 bases). The germline V gene encodes CDR1 SGHVS and CDR2 FNYEAQ. Deletions cut 2 bases from V and 4 bases from J, with 14 bases between. This CDR3 comprises 15 residues. The CDR3 protein is CASSLYGRGSETQYF. For the CDR3, the DNA is TGTGCCAGCAGCTTATACGGAAGGGGATCAGAGACCCAGTACTTC.

This clonotype was seen ten or more times. This chain links TRBV5-1 with TRBJ2-5, with TRBD2 matching over 8 bases. V gave up 4 bases and J gave up 5 bases; unmatched junction bases: 7. Germline lookup yields CDR1 SGHRS and CDR2 YFSETQ. This CDR3 has 14 residues. CDR3 DNA sequence: TGCGCCAGCAGCGTGGGACTAGTCGGGGAGACCCAGTACTTC. This gives the protein CASSVGLVGETQYF.

This clonotype was seen more than once but under ten times. CDR3 region: CASPTSGQDTQYF. The CDR3 region has the DNA TGTGCCAGCCCGACTAGCGGGCAAGATACGCAGTATTTT. V usage is TRBV2 and J usage is TRBJ2-3; TRBD2 agrees at 10 bases. Per the germline V gene, CDR1 is SNHLY and CDR2 is FYNNEI. The CDR3 has 13 amino acids. V gave up 8 bases and J gave up 5 bases; unmatched junction bases: 4. The complete variable domain, with remaining parts taken from reference TRBV2 and TRBJ2-3, reads EPEVTQTPSHQVTQMGQEVILRCVPISNHLYFYWYRQILGQKVEFLVSFYNNEISEKSEIFDDQFSVERPDGSNFTLKIRSTKLEDSAMYFCASPTSGQDTQYFGPGTRLTVL.

The chain has TRBV12-3 or TRBV12-4 and TRBJ2-6; D remains unclear. The V end was cut by 5 bases, the J end by 2 bases, with 10 bases between. CDR3 size: 15 residues. The CDR3 coding sequence is TGTGCCAGCAGTCAGTATAAGGCTGGGGCCAACGTCCTGACTTTC. As protein: CASSQYKAGANVLTF.

This clonotype turned up a few times. V is TRBV4-3 and J is TRBJ1-4; D perhaps matches TRBD1 (5 bases). CDR1 and CDR2 from the germline V gene are LGHNA and YSLEER. The length of the CDR3 is 13 residues. Trimming took off 1 base at V and 8 bases at J, with 8 bases between the two ends. This chain's CDR3 is CASSQGRGEKLFF. DNA for the CDR3: TGCGCCAGCAGCCAAGGCCGGGGGGAAAAACTGTTTTTT.

This clonotype occurred a few times. The chain joins TRBV4-3 to TRBJ2-6, with a weak D call TRBD2 (5 bases). The CDR3 extends over 17 amino acids. Trimming took off 4 bases at V and 2 bases at J, with 15 bases between the two ends. Per germline, CDR1 LGHNA and CDR2 YSLEER. The CDR3 DNA sequence: TGCGCCAGCAGCCGGAGGACGTCGCTAACTGGGGCCAACGTCCTGACTTTC. This sequence encodes CASSRRTSLTGANVLTF.

CDR3 DNA: TGTGCCAGCAGCCTTCCGGGACACCCAGGCTATGGCTACACCTTC. As protein: CASSLPGHPGYGYTF. The chain has TRBV28 and TRBJ1-2; D might be TRBD1 (6 bases). The V and J ends lost 6 bases and 4 bases respectively, with 18 bases between them. In germline, CDR1 is MDHEN, CDR2 SYDVKM. This CDR3 contains 15 residues.

There are many counts of this clonotype. The rearrangement uses TRBV7-8 and TRBJ2-2; possible D gene TRBD1, 7 bases. V lost 5 bases and J 4 bases, leaving 14 bases between the germline ends. The germline CDR1 and CDR2 sequences are SGHVS and FQNEAQ. This CDR3 comprises 15 residues. CDR3 sequence: CASSRGTAGTGELFF. Written as DNA, the CDR3 is TGTGCCAGCAGCCGGGGGACAGCGGGCACCGGGGAGCTGTTTTTT.

The rearrangement joins TRBV20-1 to TRBJ2-3, with D uncertain. CDR1 and CDR2 from the germline V gene are DFQATT and SNEGSKA (reference sequence). The CDR3 length is 12 residues. V was trimmed by 3 bases and J by 3 bases, leaving 7 bases between them. In nucleotides, the CDR3 is TGCAGTGCTAGGCCCAATACAGATACGCAGTATTTT. It translates to CSARPNTDTQYF.

The rearrangement links TRBV4-3 to TRBJ2-7, with 11 bases lining up with TRBD1. CDR1 and CDR2 (germline): LGHNA, YSLEER. V dropped 6 bases and J dropped 6; count of bases not matched to a gene: 7. The CDR3 has 14 residues. CDR3 sequence reads: CASRPGTGGPEQYV. CDR3 nucleotide sequence: TGCGCCAGCAGACCTGGGACAGGGGGTCCCGAGCAGTACGTC.

The J gene is TRBJ1-5, the V gene TRBV20-1; the D gene is possibly TRBD1 (5 bases). The CDR3 spans 17 residues. Germline V CDR1 and CDR2: DFQATT, SNEGSKA (reference sequence). The V end lost 0 bases, the J end lost 0 bases, and 15 bases lay between the germline ends. The CDR3 sequence: CSARDIGEGYSNQPQHF. DNA of the CDR3: TGCAGTGCTAGAGACATAGGGGAGGGTTATAGCAATCAGCCCCAGCATTTT.

This clonotype was observed a few times. V and J are TRBV7-8 and TRBJ1-3; the match to TRBD1 covers 10 bases. After removal of 5 bases from V and 2 bases from J, the junction contained 6 bases not matched to a gene. CDR3 length: 16 amino acids. Germline V gene lookup returns CDR1 SGHVS and CDR2 FQNEAQ. CDR3 DNA sequence: TGTGCCAGCAGCGCCGTGACAGGGGGCACTGGAAACACCATATATTTT. Protein product: CASSAVTGGTGNTIYF.